This T cell receptor (beta chain) is drawn from a study of T cell repertoires in MIS-A myocarditis. This CDR3 has 11 amino acids. Germline V lookup: CDR1 SGHNT, CDR2 YYREEE (reference sequence). V lost 0 bases to trimming and J lost 7 bases, with 3 bases between them. The assay was immunoSEQ multiplex PCR, and TCRdb's table has in-frame clones only and misses some. The sample carries roughly 12,000 clones, roughly 83% recorded once. The sequenced material came from right ventricle heart tissue obtained at autopsy. This sequence was found in a man aged 18-30 years with fulminant myocarditis from multisystem inflammatory syndrome in adults (MIS-A) after COVID-19. This chain uses TRBV5-4 with TRBJ2-3; D unclear. The CDR3 region is CASSLEHTQYF. CDR3 in DNA: TGTGCCAGCAGCTTGGAGCATACGCAGTATTTT. The variable domain in full, with the rest retrieved from reference TRBV5-4 and TRBJ2-3, is ETGVTQSPTHLIKTRGQQVTLRCSSQSGHNTVSWYQQALGQGPQFIFQYYREEENGRGNFPPRFSGLQFPNYSSELNVNALELDDSALYLCASSLEHTQYFGPGTRLTVL.